The 8 T cell receptor beta chains reported below all come from one sample, sequenced in a study of shared clonotypes between healthy human individuals. This table comes from immunoSEQ multiplex PCR, and its TCRdb copy is limited to in-frame clones, with some not included. The table has 650,000 to 700,000 clones, around 90% seen once. Sample: memory CD8+ T cells from PBMCs. Described subset: CD45RO+ cells pooled with CCR7-negative TemRA cells. The receptors here all came from a man aged 18 to 30 in good health. Some clones in this sample may be carry-over from other donors' samples.

V gene TRBV28 combines with J gene TRBJ2-7; 7 bases fit TRBD2. V lost 3 bases and J lost 4; bases outside the gene matches: 6. The CDR3 has 14 amino acids. Per the germline V gene, CDR1 is MDHEN and CDR2 is SYDVKM. The CDR3 DNA reads as TGTGCCAGCAGTTTTGGGGGGGGAGGTTACGAGCAGTACTTC. Translated: CASSFGGGGYEQYF.

The chain carries TRBV29-1 and TRBJ2-2; no firm D call. The germline V and J ends were trimmed by 6 bases and 6 bases, with 11 bases remaining between them. The germline gives CDR1 SQVTM, CDR2 ANQGSEA. This CDR3 region has 12 residues. The CDR3 loop reads CSVLGSAGELFF. For the CDR3, the DNA is TGCAGCGTCTTGGGCTCTGCCGGGGAGCTGTTTTTT.

With regard to this clone: Different DNA sequences within this sample yield the same CDR3. This sequence joins TRBV19 and TRBJ1-5; D call uncertain. The CDR3 runs 14 residues. Per germline, CDR1 LNHDA and CDR2 SQIVND (reference sequence). V was trimmed by 3 bases and J by 1 base, leaving 7 bases between them. The CDR3 region is CASSIRGSNQPQHF. The CDR3 DNA reads as TGTGCCAGTAGTATTAGAGGGAGCAATCAGCCCCAGCATTTT. Full variable domain (missing parts from reference TRBV19 and TRBJ1-5): DGGITQSPKYLFRKEGQNVTLSCEQNLNHDAMYWYRQDPGQGLRLIYYSQIVNDFQKGDIAEGYSVSREKKESFPLTVTSAQKNPTAFYLCASSIRGSNQPQHFGDGTRLSIL.

The rearrangement links TRBV30 to TRBJ2-1; 8 nucleotides match TRBD2. The CDR3 contains 15 residues. J was trimmed by 0 bases and V by 2 bases; bases with no gene match: 3. CDR1 and CDR2 (germline): GTSNPN, SVGIG (reference sequence). The CDR3 sequence is CAWSWSGSSYNEQFF. CDR3 bases: TGTGCCTGGAGTTGGAGCGGGAGCTCCTACAATGAGCAGTTCTTC.

This sequence joins TRBV5-1 and TRBJ2-3; D perhaps matches TRBD2 (5 bases). The germline CDR1 and CDR2 sequences are SGHRS and YFSETQ. The V end lost 4 bases, the J end lost 2 bases, and 17 bases lay between the germline ends. CDR3 length: 16 residues. CDR3 loop: CASSLHQDSLTDTQYF. Here the CDR3 DNA reads TGCGCCAGCAGCCTACACCAGGACTCCCTCACAGATACGCAGTATTTT.

The chain carries TRBV6-1 and TRBJ2-1, with D perhaps matching TRBD1 or TRBD2 (6 bases each). The germline CDR1 and CDR2 sequences are MNHNS and SASEGT. The CDR3 covers 17 residues. The germline V and J ends were trimmed by 2 bases and 7 bases, with 21 bases remaining between them. This chain's CDR3 is CASSEPPFSGGGNEQFF. The DNA for the CDR3 is TGTGCCAGCAGTGAACCACCGTTCAGTGGAGGGGGAAATGAGCAGTTCTTC.

In its sample, this clone was seen a few times. V usage is TRBV10-2 and J usage is TRBJ2-7; D gene uncertain. Germline V lookup: CDR1 WSHSY, CDR2 SAAADI. Trimming stripped 9 bases from V and 3 bases from J, with 12 bases between. This CDR3 spans 12 amino acids. The CDR3 loop reads CARTRGIYEQYF. The CDR3 DNA follows: TGCGCCAGGACCCGCGGAATCTACGAGCAGTACTTC.

The chain is built from TRBV18 and TRBJ2-2; 9 nucleotides line up with TRBD1. Germline V gene data show CDR1 as KGHSH and CDR2 as LQKENI. The CDR3 is 17 amino acids. V shed 3 bases and J 4 bases; nucleotides not matched to a gene: 9. The CDR3 DNA is TGTGCCAGCTCACCTCCGTTTGGGACAGGGACCACCGGGGAGCTGTTTTTT. Its protein product is CASSPPFGTGTTGELFF.